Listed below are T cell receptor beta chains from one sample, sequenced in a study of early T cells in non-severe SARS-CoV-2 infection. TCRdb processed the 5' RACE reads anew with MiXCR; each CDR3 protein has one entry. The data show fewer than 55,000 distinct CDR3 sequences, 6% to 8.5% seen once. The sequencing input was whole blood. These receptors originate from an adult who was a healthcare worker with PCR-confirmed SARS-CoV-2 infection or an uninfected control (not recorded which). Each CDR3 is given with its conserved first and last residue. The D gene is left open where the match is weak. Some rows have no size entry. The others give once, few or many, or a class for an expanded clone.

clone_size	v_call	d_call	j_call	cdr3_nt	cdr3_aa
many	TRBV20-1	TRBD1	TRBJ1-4	TGCAGTGCCCCGGGGGACAGGGGACTTGCAACTAATGAAAAACTGTTTTTT	CSAPGDRGLATNEKLFF
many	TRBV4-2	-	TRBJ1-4	TGTGCCAGCAGCCCTAAAGCGGAGTATAATGAAAAACTGTTTTTT	CASSPKAEYNEKLFF
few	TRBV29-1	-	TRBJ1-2	TGCAGCGTTGATACCGGGGGAGGCTACACCTTC	CSVDTGGGYTF
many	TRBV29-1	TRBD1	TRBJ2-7	TGCAGCGCGCTGATGGACAGGGGGCCCTACGAGCAGTACTTC	CSALMDRGPYEQYF
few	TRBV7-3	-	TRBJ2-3	TGTGCCAGCAGCTCCCTGGGACCCTCAGATACGCAGTATTTT	CASSSLGPSDTQYF
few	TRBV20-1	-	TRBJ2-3	TGCAGTGCTAGAGACCCCCTCGGGGGAGCCACAGATACGCAGTATTTT	CSARDPLGGATDTQYF
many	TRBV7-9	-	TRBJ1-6	TGTGCCAGCAGCTTACTCCGGACAAGCAATTCACCCCTCCACTTT	CASSLLRTSNSPLHF
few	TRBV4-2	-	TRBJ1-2	TGTGCCAGCAGCCAAGGAGAGACAGGAGGCTATGGCTACACCTTC	CASSQGETGGYGYTF
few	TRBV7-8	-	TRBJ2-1	TGTGCCAGCAGCTCCTGGCCAGAGCCCCCATACAATGAGCAGTTCTTC	CASSSWPEPPYNEQFF
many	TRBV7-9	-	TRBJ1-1	TGTGCCAGCAGCTCGCCCCGGCAGGGGTGGGGCACTGAAGCCTTCTTT	CASSSPRQGWGTEAFF
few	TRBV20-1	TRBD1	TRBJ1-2	TGCAGTGCTAGGGGGACAGGGCGGAACTATGGCTACACCTTC	CSARGTGRNYGYTF
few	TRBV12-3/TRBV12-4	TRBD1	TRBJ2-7	TGTGCCAGCAGTCGCCGGGACAGTACCTACGAGCAGTACTTC	CASSRRDSTYEQYF
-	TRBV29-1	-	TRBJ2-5	TGCAGCGCGACGCCGGGGGAGACCCAGTACTTC	CSATPGETQYF
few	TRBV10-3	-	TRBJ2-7	TGTGCCATCACGAACGAAGGCGGGTACTACGAGCAGTACTTC	CAITNEGGYYEQYF
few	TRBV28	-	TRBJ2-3	TGTGCCAGCAGTATTAATACTAAACGCACAGATACGCAGTATTTT	CASSINTKRTDTQYF
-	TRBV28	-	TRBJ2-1	TGTGCCAGCAGTTTGGGGAGGGAGCAGTTCTTC	CASSLGREQFF
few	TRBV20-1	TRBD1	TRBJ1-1	TGCAGTGCTAGGACAGGGGGGCGACCCGCGGAAGCTTTCTTT	CSARTGGRPAEAFF
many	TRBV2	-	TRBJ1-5	TGTGCCAGCAGTGTCCGGGGGCTGGGTCAGCCCCAGCATTTT	CASSVRGLGQPQHF
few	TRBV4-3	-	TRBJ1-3	TGCGCCAGCAGCCAAGACCGAACGGAAAACACCATATATTTT	CASSQDRTENTIYF
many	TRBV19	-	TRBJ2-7	TGTGCCAGTAGCCGGGCACTTCCCTACGAGCAGTACTTC	CASSRALPYEQYF
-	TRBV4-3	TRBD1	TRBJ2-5	TGCGCCAGCAGCCAAGATCCCACAGGGGCCCAGTACTTC	CASSQDPTGAQYF
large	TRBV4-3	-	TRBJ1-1	TGCGCCAGCAGCCAAGATTCGACAGGTGGAACTGAAGCTTTCTTT	CASSQDSTGGTEAFF
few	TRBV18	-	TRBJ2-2	TGTGCCAGCTCACGAGGCATAGTGACCGGGGAGCTGTTTTTT	CASSRGIVTGELFF
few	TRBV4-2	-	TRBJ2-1	TGTGCCAGCAGCCAAGAGCGCGACAATGAGCAGTTCTTC	CASSQERDNEQFF
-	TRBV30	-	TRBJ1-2	TGTGCCTTATCGGGACTTATCTATGGCTACACCTTC	CALSGLIYGYTF
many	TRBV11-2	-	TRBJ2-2	TGTGCCAGCAGCTTGACAGTCCCCGGGGAGCTGTTTTTT	CASSLTVPGELFF